The 12 T cell receptor beta chains below were found in one sample sequenced in a study of monozygotic twins with inflammatory bowel disease. TCRdb reprocessed the 5' RACE reads; each CDR3 protein has one entry and no DNA is given. The sample data list some 300,000 distinct CDR3 sequences. The source material was blood. These receptors were taken from a human donor with ulcerative colitis or Crohn's disease, or a healthy co-twin of an affected twin (not recorded which).

The chain recombines TRBV12-3 or TRBV12-4 with TRBJ1-3; TCRdb picks TRBD1, but there is no DNA to check that call. The CDR3 is 15 amino acids. The CDR3 spells CASSFARGQGNTIYF.

The chain carries TRBV20-1 and TRBJ1-5; TCRdb reports TRBD1, a call that lacks DNA to check it against. Germline CDR1 reads DFQATT; CDR2 reads SNEGSKA (reference sequence). The CDR3 is 14 residues long. CDR3 protein: CSAGKVTANQPQHF.

The genes are TRBV28 and TRBJ1-5; TCRdb picks TRBD1, but there is no DNA to check that call. The CDR3 runs 14 residues. CDR1 and CDR2 from the germline V gene are MDHEN and SYDVKM. Here the CDR3 reads CASSKTGADQPQHF.

This chain links TRBV18 with TRBJ2-7; TCRdb indicates TRBD1, and absent DNA this call remains unverified. This CDR3 spans 14 amino acids. CDR1 is KGHSH, CDR2 LQKENI, per germline. CDR3 residues: CASLTDLGAGEQYF.

The chain couples TRBV18 to TRBJ2-1. CDR1 KGHSH and CDR2 LQKENI come from the germline V gene. The CDR3 runs to 16 residues. The CDR3 sequence: CASSPSGREWYNEQFF.

The chain uses TRBV27 and TRBJ2-7; TCRdb gives TRBD1 as the D gene, but with no DNA this cannot be confirmed. CDR1 is MNHEY and CDR2 is SMNVEV in the germline V gene (reference sequence). The CDR3 extends over 15 amino acids. The CDR3 protein is CASSLGAGLVHEQYF.

The chain is built from TRBV5-6 and TRBJ2-3; lacking DNA, the TRBD1 call made by TCRdb goes unchecked. This CDR3 is 14 amino acids long. Germline V gives CDR1 SGHDT, CDR2 YYEEEE. The CDR3 loop is CASSPTGGTDTQYF.

The chain is built from TRBV11-2 and TRBJ2-5; TCRdb returns TRBD2, unconfirmable since there is no DNA. The germline V gene has CDR1 SGHAT and CDR2 FQNNGV. The CDR3 consists of 14 residues. This CDR3 reads CASTRAGAPETQYF.

This chain links TRBV4-2 with TRBJ2-1; TCRdb names TRBD1, which stays unverified in the absence of DNA. Germline V gene data show CDR1 as LGHNA and CDR2 as YNFKEQ. The CDR3 extends over 19 amino acids. The CDR3 loop reads CASSPRWQGGSSSYNEQFF.

This chain joins TRBV25-1 and TRBJ2-7; TCRdb names TRBD1, which stays unverified in the absence of DNA. Germline V gene lookup returns CDR1 MGHDK and CDR2 SYGVNS. The CDR3 is made up of 15 amino acids. The CDR3 reads CASSAPGRGSYEQYF.

The chain joins TRBV7-4 to TRBJ2-7; TCRdb's D call, TRBD1, is unchecked because there is no DNA. The germline V gene encodes CDR1 SGHVT and CDR2 SQSDAQ. The CDR3 length is 17 residues. CDR3 loop: CASSLDPFGRGLDEQYF.

This chain links TRBV5-1 with TRBJ2-5; as DNA is missing, the TRBD1 call by TCRdb cannot be tested. The CDR3 has 13 amino acids. Looked up from germline, CDR1 is SGHRS and CDR2 is YFSETQ. The chain's CDR3 is CASSSPGKETQYF.